This T cell receptor beta chain stems from a study of cytomegalovirus exposure and HLA in healthy donors. Concerning this clone: What it binds is not known.

Study outcomes and limitations: The records held CMV serostatus as the only immune exposure information.

Germline CDR1 and CDR2: LGHNA and YSLEER. The CDR3 extends over 17 amino acids. Trimming left V 1 base short and J 6 bases short, with 18 bases between. PCR employed 60 Vbeta and 13 Jbeta primers. The assay was immunoSEQ multiplex PCR, and TCRdb's table has in-frame clones only and misses some. The data hold some 120,000 clones, with 55% to 65% observed a single time. J is TRBJ2-2 and V is TRBV4-3, with TRBD2 as a possible D gene (6 bases). Sequencing was performed on PBMCs. The receptor was derived from a middle-aged woman in good health and CMV-seropositive. Here the CDR3 reads CASSQAGTRMVPGELFF. CDR3 nucleotides: TGCGCCAGCAGCCAAGCCGGGACTCGAATGGTTCCCGGGGAGCTGTTTTTT.